Listed here are 21 T cell receptor beta chains from one sample, sequenced in a study of T-cell memory formation after mild COVID-19. Each CDR3 protein gets one entry after TCRdb re-called the 5' RACE reads with MiXCR. The sample yields roughly 450,000 distinct CDR3 sequences, more than 15% seen once. Sequencing was carried out using PBMCs or a T cell subset sorted from them (not recorded which). The receptors originated from a man aged 18 to 30 who had mild COVID-19 (a few samples of this study predate the infection). Cell type and time point are not known.

This clonotype appeared a few times. CDR3 sequence: CATNDYYNSPLHF. The CDR3 nucleotides are TGTGCCACCAACGACTACTATAATTCACCCCTCCACTTT. The genes are TRBV18 and TRBJ1-6; D gene uncertain. Germline values: CDR1 KGHSH, CDR2 LQKENI. V was clipped by 10 bases and J by 3 bases, with 10 bases between them. This CDR3 region has 13 residues. The whole variable domain, remainder taken from reference TRBV18 and TRBJ1-6, is NAGVMQNPRHLVRRRGQEARLRCSPMKGHSHVYWYRQLPEEGLKFMVYLQKENIIDESGMPKERFSAEFPKEGPSILRIQQVVRGDSAAYFCATNDYYNSPLHFGNGTRLTVT.

The chain joins TRBV6-1 to TRBJ2-5, with 9 positions matching TRBD1. After removal of 5 bases from V and 2 bases from J, the junction contained 3 bases not matched to a gene. Germline V gene lookup returns CDR1 MNHNS and CDR2 SASEGT. CDR3 length equals 14 residues. The CDR3, as DNA: TGTGCCAGCAGTATGGACAGGGGACAAGAGACCCAGTACTTC. This translates into CASSMDRGQETQYF.

The chain joins TRBV3-1 to TRBJ2-5, with D tentatively TRBD2 (6 bases). The CDR3 is 16 amino acids. Trimming took 1 base from V and 2 from J, leaving 14 bases between them. The germline CDR1 and CDR2 sequences are LGHDT and YNNKEL (reference sequence). CDR3 amino acids: CASSQGSLGTQETQYF. As DNA, the CDR3 is TGTGCCAGCAGCCAAGGTAGTCTAGGGACTCAAGAGACCCAGTACTTC.

The table lists this clonotype with a few counts. The V gene is TRBV12-5, the J gene TRBJ2-5, with a weak D call TRBD2 (5 bases). The V gene's germline CDR1 is LGHNT and CDR2 FRNRAP. This CDR3 is 13 amino acids long. The V and J ends lost 6 bases and 0 bases respectively, with 8 bases between them. The CDR3 coding sequence is TGTGCTAGTGGACGGGATCACCAAGAGACCCAGTACTTC. As protein: CASGRDHQETQYF. Variable domain in full (rest from reference TRBV12-5 and TRBJ2-5): DARVTQTPRHKVTEMGQEVTMRCQPILGHNTVFWYRQTMMQGLELLAYFRNRAPLDDSGMPKDRFSAEMPDATLATLKIQPSEPRDSAVYFCASGRDHQETQYFGPGTRLLVL.

This clonotype was seen ten or more times. This chain uses TRBV3-1 with TRBJ1-5; 8 bases map to TRBD1. This CDR3 spans 15 amino acids. Germline-derived CDR1 and CDR2 are LGHDT and YNNKEL (reference sequence). The trim removed 4 bases at V and 4 bases at J, leaving 6 bases unmatched. The CDR3 protein is CASSLGTGHNQPQHF. CDR3 DNA: TGTGCCAGCAGCCTGGGGACAGGCCATAATCAGCCCCAGCATTTT.

This clonotype was counted a few times. This chain uses TRBV7-9 with TRBJ2-5, with a possible D match to TRBD2 (6 bases). Germline assignment: CDR1 SEHNR and CDR2 FQNEAQ (reference sequence). There are 15 residues in the CDR3. Deletions cut 4 bases from V and 4 bases from J, with 16 bases between. The CDR3 region has the DNA TGTGCCAGCAGCTGGTCAGAGGGGAGGAGAGAGACCCAGTACTTC. As protein: CASSWSEGRRETQYF.

This chain joins TRBV6-5 and TRBJ1-5; D not certain. Germline V CDR1 and CDR2: MNHEY, SVGAGI. V lost 3 bases, J lost 1 base, and 4 bases lay in between. This CDR3 is built from 13 residues. The CDR3 protein is CASSYRSNQPQHF. The CDR3 DNA is TGTGCCAGCAGTTATCGGAGCAATCAGCCCCAGCATTTT.

The V and J genes are TRBV20-1 and TRBJ2-7; D gene unclear. This CDR3 comprises 11 residues. CDR1 is DFQATT, CDR2 SNEGSKA, per germline (reference sequence). V gave up 5 bases and J gave up 3 bases, with 8 bases separating them. The CDR3 DNA sequence: TGCAGTGCTCTCGACGGCTACGAGCAGTACTTC. It is translated as CSALDGYEQYF.

This clonotype was seen a handful of times. V is TRBV4-2 and J is TRBJ2-1, with 10 bases identical to TRBD1. Germline CDR1 is LGHNA and CDR2 is YNFKEQ. Trimming cost V 1 base and J 1 base; bases outside gene matches: 4. This CDR3 contains 17 residues. CDR3 DNA sequence: TGTGCCAGCAGCCAAGGACGGGACAGGGGATCCTACAATGAGCAGTTCTTC. Protein product: CASSQGRDRGSYNEQFF.

CDR3: CASSVRTATDTQYF. The CDR3 DNA reads as TGTGCCAGCAGTGTTCGGACAGCCACAGATACGCAGTATTTT. The V call is TRBV6-1, the J call TRBJ2-3; maybe TRBD1 (6 bases). CDR3 length equals 14 residues. The germline gives CDR1 MNHNS, CDR2 SASEGT. V shed 4 bases and J shed 2 bases, with 10 bases lying between them.

The rearrangement links TRBV3-1 to TRBJ2-7; D gene unclear. The CDR3 runs to 11 residues. The V gene's germline CDR1 is LGHDT and CDR2 YNNKEL (reference sequence). The V end was cut by 3 bases, the J end by 6 bases, with 6 bases between. The CDR3: CASSHVTEQYF. The CDR3 DNA reads as TGTGCCAGCAGCCACGTTACCGAGCAGTACTTC.

This clonotype was seen a handful of times. The rearrangement links TRBV7-2 to TRBJ1-5; D gene ambiguous. Trimming cost V 1 base and J 4 bases, with 5 bases left between them. The CDR3 spans 13 residues. Germline CDR1 reads SGHTA; CDR2 reads FQGNSA. The CDR3 coding sequence is TGTGCCAGCAGCTTAGTAAGGAATCAGCCCCAGCATTTT. Translated, it gives CASSLVRNQPQHF.

There are a few counts of this clonotype. The chain employs TRBV12-3 or TRBV12-4 and TRBJ2-3; D possibly uses TRBD1 or TRBD2 (5 bases each). The V end lost 5 bases, the J end lost 3 bases, and 21 bases lay between the germline ends. This CDR3 is built from 17 residues. CDR3 region: CASSPRRRDRRTDTQYF. As DNA, the CDR3 is TGTGCCAGCAGTCCCCGGAGAAGGGACCGACGAACAGATACGCAGTATTTT.

The chain employs TRBV12-3 or TRBV12-4 and TRBJ2-5; 11 nucleotides match TRBD1. Germline trimming cut 3 bases from V and 3 bases from J; bases unmatched to any gene: 6. The length of the CDR3 is 16 residues. The chain's CDR3 is CASSFDTGQGEETQYF. The CDR3 DNA reads as TGTGCCAGCAGTTTCGACACGGGACAGGGGGAAGAGACCCAGTACTTC.

This sequence joins TRBV14 and TRBJ1-2, with TRBD1 matching 7 bases. Germline V gene lookup returns CDR1 SGHDN and CDR2 FVKESK. J lost 2 bases, V lost 4 bases, and 4 bases had no gene match. This CDR3 is built from 14 residues. The CDR3 reads CASSPNRGNYGYTF. The CDR3 nucleotides are TGTGCCAGCAGCCCCAACAGGGGAAACTATGGCTACACCTTC.

The chain is built from TRBV9 and TRBJ2-7; D could derive from TRBD1 or TRBD2 (7 bases each). CDR3 length equals 16 residues. The V end was cut by 2 bases, the J end by 3 bases, with 18 bases between. From germline, CDR1 is SGDLS and CDR2 YYNGEE. CDR3 coding DNA: TGTGCCAGCAGCGTCGGGGGGCAGGGGGATTTCTACGAGCAGTACTTC. Its translation: CASSVGGQGDFYEQYF.

This clonotype was found many times. The chain carries TRBV5-1 and TRBJ1-1, with D tentatively TRBD1 (6 bases). V was trimmed by 4 bases and J by 1 base, leaving 11 bases between them. CDR1 SGHRS and CDR2 YFSETQ come from the germline V gene. The CDR3 contains 14 residues. CDR3 region: CASSPQGQNTEAFF. The CDR3 region has the DNA TGCGCCAGCAGCCCACAGGGTCAGAACACTGAAGCTTTCTTT. The full variable domain, rest sourced from reference TRBV5-1 and TRBJ1-1, is KAGVTQTPRYLIKTRGQQVTLSCSPISGHRSVSWYQQTPGQGLQFLFEYFSETQRNKGNFPGRFSGRQFSNSRSEMNVSTLELGDSALYLCASSPQGQNTEAFFGQGTRLTVV.

J is TRBJ2-1 and V is TRBV10-2; D is perhaps TRBD1 or TRBD2 (5 bases each). The CDR3 covers 15 residues. The germline V gene encodes CDR1 WSHSY and CDR2 SAAADI. Trimming pared 4 bases from V and 3 bases from J, leaving 13 bases between. The CDR3 loop reads CASSGGSSIYNEQFF. In nucleotides, the CDR3 is TGCGCCAGCAGTGGGGGGTCCAGTATCTACAATGAGCAGTTCTTC.

The J gene is TRBJ2-1, the V gene TRBV5-6, with D tentatively TRBD1 or TRBD2 (5 bases each). CDR1 is SGHDT, CDR2 YYEEEE, per germline. This CDR3 has 15 residues. Trimming removed 2 bases from V and 5 bases from J, with 14 bases in between. Here the CDR3 reads CASSFWGLANNEQFF. DNA of the CDR3: TGTGCCAGCAGCTTCTGGGGCCTAGCTAACAATGAGCAGTTCTTC.

The rearrangement links TRBV25-1 to TRBJ1-5, with unresolved D. Germline values: CDR1 MGHDK, CDR2 SYGVNS. CDR3 size: 13 residues. V lost 6 bases, J lost 3 bases, and 9 bases lay in between. The CDR3 coding sequence is TGTGCCAGCAGCGCGGATGACAATCAGCCCCAGCATTTT. The encoded protein is CASSADDNQPQHF.

This clonotype was seen many times. V is TRBV7-6 and J is TRBJ2-7, with TRBD1 matching over 7 bases. Germline-derived CDR1 and CDR2 are SGHVS and FNYEAQ. This CDR3 has 13 amino acids. The V and J ends lost 5 bases and 7 bases, in that order; junction bases with no gene match: 8. The CDR3 nucleotides are TGTGCCAGCAGCCTCGGGACAGTTCAAGAGCAGTACTTC. It yields the protein CASSLGTVQEQYF.